This T cell receptor beta chain is drawn from a study of T cells in Graves' hyperthyroidism and ophthalmopathy. Study results and caveats: Expanded thyroid clonotypes (above 0.001) were mostly also found in blood.

In this sample, this clonotype turned up a few times. Its specificity is not known. Patients having uncontrolled infection, another autoimmune disease, pregnancy or lactation were not included. Fresh peripheral blood, around 9.3 ml of it, supplied the PBMCs. Amplified TCR beta CDR3 regions came from RNA transcripts. First-round RT-PCR of the TCR CDR3 relied on the HTBI primer set. TCRdb called the multiplex PCR reads again in MiXCR, with one record for every CDR3 protein. This sample has approximately 870,000 distinct CDR3 sequences; roughly 37% occur once, and the top ten carry roughly 8.3%. Sequencing was performed on blood. This TCR was recovered from a young man with Graves' hyperthyroidism.

CDR3 amino acids: CASSQRGPLTNGELFF. The CDR3 DNA follows: TGTGCCAGCAGCCAGCGGGGGCCCTTGACGAACGGGGAGCTGTTTTTT. The chain recombines TRBV2 with TRBJ2-2; TRBD2 matches at 8 bases. The V and J ends lost 6 bases and 7 bases, in that order; junction bases with no gene match: 13. Germline V lookup: CDR1 SNHLY, CDR2 FYNNEI. The CDR3 totals 16 residues.